These 30 T cell receptor beta chains originate from one sample sequenced in a study of blood T cell repertoires in COVID-19. Measured with immunoSEQ multiplex PCR; TCRdb has only the in-frame clones, and not every one. The table records 200,000 to 250,000 clones, more than 75% of them present only once. Sequencing input: peripheral blood. These receptors originate from a man in his fifties or sixties who had recovered from COVID-19.

DNA of the CDR3: TGCGCCAGCAGCTTGATCGGGCGGGGAGAAAAACTGTTTTTT. The encoded protein is CASSLIGRGEKLFF. V and J are TRBV5-1 and TRBJ1-4; D call uncertain. V lost 1 base, J lost 8 bases, and 12 bases lay in between. CDR3 length equals 14 residues. Germline CDR1 SGHRS, CDR2 YFSETQ.

The chain has TRBV6-2 or TRBV6-3 and TRBJ1-2; 10 bases align to TRBD1. Germline V gene lookup returns CDR1 MNHEY and CDR2 SVGEGT. V lost 6 bases, J lost 2 bases, and 6 bases stayed unmatched. The CDR3 runs 15 residues. CDR3 protein: CASRPGTGENYGYTF. The CDR3 DNA sequence: TGTGCCAGCAGACCTGGGACAGGGGAAAACTATGGCTACACCTTC.

The V gene is TRBV7-9, the J gene TRBJ1-3; possible D gene TRBD1, 5 bases. Per the germline V gene, CDR1 is SEHNR and CDR2 is FQNEAQ (reference sequence). V lost 4 bases, J lost 1 base, and 8 bases lay in between. This CDR3 region has 14 residues. CDR3 nucleotides: TGTGCCAGCAGCTCCTCAGGGTCTGGAAACACCATATATTTT. It encodes CASSSSGSGNTIYF.

There are a few counts of this clone. The J gene is TRBJ2-1, the V gene TRBV7-9, with TRBD2 as a possible D gene (6 bases). The V and J ends lost 6 bases and 0 bases respectively, with 18 bases between them. Germline CDR1 and CDR2: SEHNR and FQNEAQ (reference sequence). This CDR3 comprises 17 residues. CDR3 coding DNA: TGTGCCAGCAGTCCTATAGGAGCGGGTACCTCCTACAATGAGCAGTTCTTC. Its protein product is CASSPIGAGTSYNEQFF.

This rearrangement joins TRBV11-2 to TRBJ2-5; D possibly corresponds to TRBD2 (6 bases). V lost 5 bases and J 5 bases, leaving 15 bases between the germline ends. Germline CDR1 and CDR2: SGHAT and FQNNGV. The CDR3 has 14 amino acids. CDR3 DNA: TGTGCCAGCAGCAATAGAGGAGGGCGCGAGACCCAGTACTTC. Protein: CASSNRGGRETQYF.

The chain uses TRBV24-1 and TRBJ1-2, with 11 positions matching TRBD1. This CDR3 spans 15 amino acids. Germline V CDR1 and CDR2: KGHDR, SFDVKD. The ends lost 4 bases at V and 8 bases at J; junction bases unmatched: 8. The CDR3 is CATSEPGQGVRGYTF. CDR3 coding DNA: TGTGCCACCAGTGAACCGGGACAGGGGGTAAGAGGCTACACCTTC.

The chain uses TRBV28 and TRBJ2-6, with D uncertain. The CDR3 is 15 amino acids. V lost 5 bases, J lost 0 bases, and 8 bases lay in between. Germline V lookup: CDR1 MDHEN, CDR2 SYDVKM. The CDR3 protein is CASSPSGSGANVLTF. Here the CDR3 DNA reads TGTGCCAGCAGTCCATCAGGCTCTGGGGCCAACGTCCTGACTTTC.

This clone is a singleton in its sample. The chain is built from TRBV24-1 and TRBJ1-2, with TRBD1 matching 7 bases. Germline V CDR1 and CDR2: KGHDR, SFDVKD. This CDR3 is built from 14 residues. Trimming took 4 bases from V and 5 from J; bases not matched to a gene: 6. This CDR3 is CATSDSGQLYGYTF. DNA for the CDR3: TGTGCCACCAGTGACTCGGGACAGCTGTATGGCTACACCTTC.

This chain's CDR3 is CASRLKRRRRRTSNQPQHF. The DNA of the CDR3 is TGTGCAAGTCGCTTGAAAAGACGGCGCCGGAGGACTAGCAATCAGCCCCAGCATTTT. The chain joins TRBV12-2 to TRBJ1-5. TRBV12-2 is a documented pseudogene. The CDR3 totals 19 residues.

The chain joins TRBV3-1 (or the pseudogene TRBV3-2) to TRBJ1-5; D uncertain. There are 12 residues in the CDR3. V was cut by 2 bases and J by 4 bases, with 3 bases left in between. Germline assignment: CDR1 LGHDT and CDR2 YNNKEL (reference sequence). This CDR3 reads CASSQPNQPQHF. CDR3 sequence (DNA): TGTGCCAGCAGCCAACCTAATCAGCCCCAGCATTTT.

V is TRBV13 and J is TRBJ2-3; D remains unclear. Trimming took 5 bases from V and 2 from J, leaving 14 bases between them. From germline, CDR1 is PRHDT and CDR2 FYEKMQ (reference sequence). There are 15 residues in the CDR3. CDR3 residues: CASSEDSRPTDTQYF. In DNA, the CDR3 is TGTGCCAGCAGCGAAGACTCCCGCCCCACAGATACGCAGTATTTT.

This sequence joins TRBV2 and TRBJ1-5; TRBD1 matches at 9 bases. With V trimmed by 4 bases and J by 7 bases, 5 bases remained unmatched. The germline V gene encodes CDR1 SNHLY and CDR2 FYNNEI. This CDR3 has 14 residues. For the CDR3, the DNA is TGTGCCAGCAGTGGACAGGGGGTCGGCCAGCCCCAGCATTTT. Its translation is CASSGQGVGQPQHF.

The V gene is TRBV21-1, the J gene TRBJ2-7; TRBD2, the table's D call, lacks a check against the DNA. TRBV21-1 is listed as a pseudogene. The CDR3 length is 9 residues. The DNA for the CDR3 is TGTGCCAGCAGCAAGGCGGGGCACTTC. Protein: CASSKAGHF.

This clone appeared a single time. The chain recombines TRBV14 with TRBJ2-3, with 8 bases that match TRBD2. Per germline, CDR1 SGHDN and CDR2 FVKESK. J lost 6 bases, V lost 4 bases, and 9 bases had no gene match. This CDR3 is 15 amino acids long. In DNA form, the CDR3 reads TGTGCCAGCAGCCTAGAGCGGGGGCGTTCGGATACGCAGTATTTT. It codes for CASSLERGRSDTQYF.

V is TRBV30 and J is TRBJ1-2; D is perhaps TRBD1 (6 bases). The V and J ends lost 2 bases and 2 bases respectively, with 12 bases between them. The CDR3 totals 14 residues. Germline V gene lookup returns CDR1 GTSNPN and CDR2 SVGIG (reference sequence). DNA for the CDR3: TGTGCCTGGAGTCCCCAGGGGCGGAACTATGGCTACACCTTC. It specifies CAWSPQGRNYGYTF.

The chain carries TRBV7-7 and TRBJ2-3; a possible D gene is TRBD1 (5 bases). Per the germline V gene, CDR1 is SSHAT and CDR2 is FNYEAQ (reference sequence). The CDR3 spans 16 residues. V lost 1 base, J lost 0 bases, and 11 bases lay in between. For the CDR3, the DNA is TGTGCCAGCAGCTTAGGGGGCATTACAAGCACAGATACGCAGTATTTT. Amino acid sequence: CASSLGGITSTDTQYF.

This clone was seen only a few times. The V and J genes are TRBV27 and TRBJ2-7; 7 bases are a match to TRBD1. Trimming at V came to 4 bases and at J to 1 base, leaving 1 base not matched to a gene. This CDR3 is built from 13 residues. Germline assignment: CDR1 MNHEY and CDR2 SMNVEV (reference sequence). CDR3: CASSWDRSYEQYF. DNA of the CDR3: TGTGCCAGCAGTTGGGACAGATCCTACGAGCAGTACTTC.

The V gene is TRBV28, the J gene TRBJ1-2, with TRBD1 as a possible D gene (6 bases). V was shortened by 2 bases and J by 3 bases, with 7 bases between the two germline ends. CDR3 length equals 13 residues. Germline values: CDR1 MDHEN, CDR2 SYDVKM. CDR3 sequence (DNA): TGTGCCAGCAGTTTAAGACAGGACTATGGCTACACCTTC. The encoded protein is CASSLRQDYGYTF.

This CDR3 is CASSPQGGGSVVNEQFF. CDR3 nucleotides: TGCGCCAGCAGCCCCCAAGGTGGCGGGAGTGTTGTCAATGAGCAGTTCTTC. This chain joins TRBV5-1 and TRBJ2-1, with 7 bases aligning to TRBD2. With 4 bases clipped from V and 6 bases from J, the junction kept 16 bases outside the gene matches. The germline V gene encodes CDR1 SGHRS and CDR2 YFSETQ. The CDR3 totals 17 residues.

The J gene is TRBJ2-7, the V gene TRBV6-5; TRBD2 matches 12 bases. V trimming: 6 bases; J trimming: 4 bases; junction bases outside the gene matches: 7. CDR3 length: 15 residues. Per the germline V gene, CDR1 is MNHEY and CDR2 is SVGAGI. The DNA of the CDR3 is TGTGCCAGCAGCAGGACTAGCGGGATTTCGTACGAGCAGTACTTC. Protein: CASSRTSGISYEQYF.

The sample holds many counts of this clone. The V and J genes are TRBV27 and TRBJ2-7; D is possibly TRBD1 (5 bases). Germline V gives CDR1 MNHEY, CDR2 SMNVEV (reference sequence). This CDR3 is built from 13 residues. Trimming cost V 3 bases and J 9 bases, with 15 bases left between them. The CDR3 DNA sequence: TGTGCCAGCAGTTTCTCCAGGGAATATGGGCAGTACTTC. This codes for CASSFSREYGQYF.

The genes are TRBV4-1 and TRBJ2-7; 8 positions agree with TRBD1. Germline loops: CDR1 MGHRA, CDR2 YSYEKL. The J segment lost 4 bases and the V segment lost 1 base, leaving 3 bases of the junction unmatched. The CDR3 loop spans 14 amino acids. The DNA of the CDR3 is TGCGCCAGCAGCCAAGGTCAGGGGGCGTACGAGCAGTACTTC. This gives the protein CASSQGQGAYEQYF.

The CDR3 is CASNPGEGEAFF. CDR3 DNA sequence: TGTGCCAGCAACCCCGGTGAGGGCGAAGCTTTCTTT. J is TRBJ1-1 and V is TRBV3-1 (or the pseudogene TRBV3-2); the D is unclear. CDR3 length equals 12 residues. Germline-derived CDR1 and CDR2 are LGHDT and YNNKEL (reference sequence). V was clipped by 7 bases and J by 8 bases, with 14 bases between them.

The chain has TRBV2 and TRBJ2-7, with 7 bases identical to TRBD1. CDR3 length: 13 amino acids. After removal of 4 bases from V and 5 bases from J, the junction contained 5 bases not matched to a gene. Germline V CDR1 and CDR2: SNHLY, FYNNEI. DNA of the CDR3: TGTGCCAGCAGTGGGGACAGCCGGCACGAGCAGTACTTC. Translation gives CASSGDSRHEQYF.

DNA for the CDR3: TGTGCCACTAGGACAGGGTCTAGCACAGATACGCAGTATTTT. It yields the protein CATRTGSSTDTQYF. The chain couples TRBV6-5 to TRBJ2-3; 8 bases are shared with TRBD1. J gave up 0 bases and V 10 bases, and 6 bases lay outside the gene matches. Germline CDR1 MNHEY, CDR2 SVGAGI. This CDR3 has 14 residues.

This chain connects TRBV4-1 to TRBJ1-2; 8 nucleotides line up with TRBD1. The CDR3 is 14 amino acids. V trimming: 3 bases; J trimming: 3 bases; junction bases outside the gene matches: 3. Germline CDR1 MGHRA, CDR2 YSYEKL. The CDR3 loop reads CASSHGQGDYGYTF. The DNA for the CDR3 is TGCGCCAGCAGCCATGGACAGGGTGACTATGGCTACACCTTC.

This chain connects TRBV7-6 to TRBJ1-1; a possible D gene is TRBD1 (6 bases). This CDR3 comprises 13 residues. Trimming took 1 base from V and 7 from J, leaving 10 bases between them. Germline-derived CDR1 and CDR2 are SGHVS and FNYEAQ. The DNA of the CDR3 is TGTGCCAGCAGCTTAGGTGGGGGCGATGAAGCTTTCTTT. Its protein is CASSLGGGDEAFF.

V is TRBV4-1 and J is TRBJ1-6; weak D call: TRBD1 (6 bases). Between the trimmed V and J ends, which lost 0 bases and 3 bases, there was a span of 18 bases. Germline assignment: CDR1 MGHRA and CDR2 YSYEKL. CDR3 length: 19 residues. CDR3 protein: CASSQDPSSTGSYNSPLHF. DNA of the CDR3: TGCGCCAGCAGCCAAGATCCCTCCTCTACAGGGAGCTATAATTCACCCCTCCACTTT.

The chain couples TRBV27 to TRBJ2-3, with 13 bases lining up with TRBD2. The CDR3 is 18 residues long. After removal of 6 bases from V and 4 bases from J, the junction contained 13 bases not matched to a gene. Germline-derived CDR1 and CDR2 are MNHEY and SMNVEV (reference sequence). CDR3 coding DNA: TGTGCCAGCAGCCCCGGACTAGCGGGAGTATGGGGCCCAGATACGCAGTATTTT. Residues: CASSPGLAGVWGPDTQYF.

A remark on this clone: Other DNA sequences within the sample encode an identical CDR3. The V call is TRBV28, the J call TRBJ2-7; 7 bases map to TRBD1. Germline loops: CDR1 MDHEN, CDR2 SYDVKM. The CDR3 totals 15 residues. V shed 1 base, J shed 4 bases, and the junction held 7 bases outside the gene matches. This CDR3 is CASSLSTGVRYEQYF. The CDR3 DNA reads TGTGCCAGCAGTTTATCCACAGGGGTTAGGTACGAGCAGTACTTC.